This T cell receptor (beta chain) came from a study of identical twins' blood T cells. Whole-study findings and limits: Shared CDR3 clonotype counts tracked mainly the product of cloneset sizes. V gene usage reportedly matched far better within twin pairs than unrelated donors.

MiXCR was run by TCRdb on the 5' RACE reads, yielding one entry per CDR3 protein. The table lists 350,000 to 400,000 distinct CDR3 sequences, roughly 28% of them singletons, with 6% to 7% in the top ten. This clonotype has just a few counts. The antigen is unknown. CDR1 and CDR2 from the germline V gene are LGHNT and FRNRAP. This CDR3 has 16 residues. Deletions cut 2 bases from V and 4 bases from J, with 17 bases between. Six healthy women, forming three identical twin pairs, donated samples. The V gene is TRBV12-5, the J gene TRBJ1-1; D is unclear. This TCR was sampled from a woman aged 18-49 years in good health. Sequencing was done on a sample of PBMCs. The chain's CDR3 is CASGLNNIKAGTEAFF. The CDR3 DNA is TGTGCTAGTGGTTTGAATAACATAAAGGCAGGCACTGAAGCTTTCTTT. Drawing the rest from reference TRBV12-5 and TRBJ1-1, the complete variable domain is DARVTQTPRHKVTEMGQEVTMRCQPILGHNTVFWYRQTMMQGLELLAYFRNRAPLDDSGMPKDRFSAEMPDATLATLKIQPSEPRDSAVYFCASGLNNIKAGTEAFFGQGTRLTVV.